This T cell receptor (beta chain) was sequenced in a study of blood T cell repertoires in COVID-19. The ends were cut back, 6 bases at V and 10 bases at J, with 12 bases in the middle. Per germline, CDR1 SGHVS and CDR2 FQNEAQ. The CDR3 loop spans 12 amino acids. Method: immunoSEQ multiplex PCR; TCRdb's copy keeps in-frame clones and lacks some. The sample includes under 200,000 clones, 87% of them seen just once. The gene calls are TRBV7-8 and TRBJ1-4; possibly TRBD1 for D (6 bases). The sequence came from a man in his fifties or sixties with active or convalescent COVID-19. The sample comprised peripheral blood. CDR3 bases: TGTGCCAGCAGTCCGGACAGCATAAAACTGTTTTTT. Its protein is CASSPDSIKLFF.